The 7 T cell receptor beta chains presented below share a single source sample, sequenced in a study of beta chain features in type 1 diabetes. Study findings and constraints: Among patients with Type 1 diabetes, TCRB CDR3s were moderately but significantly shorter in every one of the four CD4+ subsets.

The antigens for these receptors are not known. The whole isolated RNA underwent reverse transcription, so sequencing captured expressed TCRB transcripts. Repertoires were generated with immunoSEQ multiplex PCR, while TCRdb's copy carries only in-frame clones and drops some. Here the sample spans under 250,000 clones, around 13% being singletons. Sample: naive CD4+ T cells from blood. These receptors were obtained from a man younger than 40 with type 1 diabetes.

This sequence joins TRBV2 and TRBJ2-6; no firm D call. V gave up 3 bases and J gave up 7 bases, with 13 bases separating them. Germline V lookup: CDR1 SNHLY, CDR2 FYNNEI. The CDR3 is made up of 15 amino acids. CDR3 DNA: TGTGCCAGCAGTGATGAGGTAGGAACCGCCAACGTCCTGACTTTC. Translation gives CASSDEVGTANVLTF.

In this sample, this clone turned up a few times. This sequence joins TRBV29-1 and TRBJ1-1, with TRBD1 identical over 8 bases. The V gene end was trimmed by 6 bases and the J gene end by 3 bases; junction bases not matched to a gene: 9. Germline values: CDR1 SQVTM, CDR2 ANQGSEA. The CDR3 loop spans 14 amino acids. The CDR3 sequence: CSVTGGSWDTEAFF. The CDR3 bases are TGCAGCGTCACAGGGGGATCGTGGGACACTGAAGCTTTCTTT.

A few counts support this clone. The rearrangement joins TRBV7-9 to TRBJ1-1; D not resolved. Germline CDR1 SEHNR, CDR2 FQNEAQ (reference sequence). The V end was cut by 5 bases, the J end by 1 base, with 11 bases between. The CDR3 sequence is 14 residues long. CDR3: CASSGGPSNTEAFF. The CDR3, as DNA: TGTGCCAGCAGCGGTGGGCCGTCGAACACTGAAGCTTTCTTT.

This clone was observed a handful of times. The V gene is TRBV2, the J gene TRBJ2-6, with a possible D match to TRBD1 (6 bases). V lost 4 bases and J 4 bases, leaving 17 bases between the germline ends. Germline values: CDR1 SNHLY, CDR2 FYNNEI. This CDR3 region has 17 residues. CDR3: CASSAQGRSSGANVLTF. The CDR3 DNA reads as TGTGCCAGCAGTGCTCAGGGGCGTAGCTCAGGGGCCAACGTCCTGACTTTC.

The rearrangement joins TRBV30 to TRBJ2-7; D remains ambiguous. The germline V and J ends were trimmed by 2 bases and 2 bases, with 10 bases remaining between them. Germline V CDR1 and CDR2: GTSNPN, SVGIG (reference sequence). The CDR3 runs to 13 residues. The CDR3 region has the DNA TGTGCCTGGAGTTCTACCGTAGCCTACGAGCAGTACTTC. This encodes CAWSSTVAYEQYF.

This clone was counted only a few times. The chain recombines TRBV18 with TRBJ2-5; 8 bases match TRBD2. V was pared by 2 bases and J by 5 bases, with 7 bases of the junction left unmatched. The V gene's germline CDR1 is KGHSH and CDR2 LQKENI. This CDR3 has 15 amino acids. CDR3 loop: CASSPVTGGSETQYF. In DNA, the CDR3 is TGTGCCAGCTCACCAGTTACGGGAGGGTCTGAGACCCAGTACTTC.

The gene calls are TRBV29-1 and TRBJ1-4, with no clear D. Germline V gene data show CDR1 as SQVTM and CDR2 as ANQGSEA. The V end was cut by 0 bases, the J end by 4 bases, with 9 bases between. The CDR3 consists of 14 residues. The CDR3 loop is CSVEDRLNNEKLFF. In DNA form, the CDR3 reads TGCAGCGTTGAAGACCGTCTTAATAATGAAAAACTGTTTTTT.